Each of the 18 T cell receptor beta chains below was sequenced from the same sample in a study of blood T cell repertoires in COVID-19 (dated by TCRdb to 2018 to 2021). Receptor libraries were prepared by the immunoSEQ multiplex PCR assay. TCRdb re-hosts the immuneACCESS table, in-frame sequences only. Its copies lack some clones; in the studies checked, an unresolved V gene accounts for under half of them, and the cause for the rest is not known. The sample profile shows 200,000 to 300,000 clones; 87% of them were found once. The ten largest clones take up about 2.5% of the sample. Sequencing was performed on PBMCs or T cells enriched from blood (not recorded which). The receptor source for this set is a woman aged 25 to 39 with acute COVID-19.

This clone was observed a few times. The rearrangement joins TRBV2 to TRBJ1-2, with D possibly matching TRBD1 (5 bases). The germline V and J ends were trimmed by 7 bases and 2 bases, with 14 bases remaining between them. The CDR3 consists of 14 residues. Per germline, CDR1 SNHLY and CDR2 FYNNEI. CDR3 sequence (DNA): TGTGCCAGCATACAATCCAGGGAAAACTATGGCTACACCTTC. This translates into CASIQSRENYGYTF. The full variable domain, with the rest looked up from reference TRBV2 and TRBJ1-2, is EPEVTQTPSHQVTQMGQEVILRCVPISNHLYFYWYRQILGQKVEFLVSFYNNEISEKSEIFDDQFSVERPDGSNFTLKIRSTKLEDSAMYFCASIQSRENYGYTFGSGTRLTVV.

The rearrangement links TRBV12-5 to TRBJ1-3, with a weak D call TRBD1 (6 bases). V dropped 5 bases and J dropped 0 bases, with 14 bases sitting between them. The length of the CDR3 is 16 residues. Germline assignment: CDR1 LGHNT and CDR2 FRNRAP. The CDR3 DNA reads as TGTGCTAGTGGTCCAAGGGACACCGACTCTGGAAACACCATATATTTT. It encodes CASGPRDTDSGNTIYF. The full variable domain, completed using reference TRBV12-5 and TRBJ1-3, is DARVTQTPRHKVTEMGQEVTMRCQPILGHNTVFWYRQTMMQGLELLAYFRNRAPLDDSGMPKDRFSAEMPDATLATLKIQPSEPRDSAVYFCASGPRDTDSGNTIYFGEGSWLTVV.

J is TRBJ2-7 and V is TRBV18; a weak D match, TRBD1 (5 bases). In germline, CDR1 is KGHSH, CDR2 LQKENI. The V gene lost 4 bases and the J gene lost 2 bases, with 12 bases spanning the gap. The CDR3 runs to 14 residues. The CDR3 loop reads CASSLPGRAYEQYF. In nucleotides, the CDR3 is TGTGCCAGCTCACTACCTGGCAGGGCCTACGAGCAGTACTTC.

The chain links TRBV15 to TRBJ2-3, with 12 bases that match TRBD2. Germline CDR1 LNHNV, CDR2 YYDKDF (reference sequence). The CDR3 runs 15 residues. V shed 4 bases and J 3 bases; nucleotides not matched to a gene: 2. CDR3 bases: TGTGCCACCAGCATCCTAGCGGGGGGGACAGATACGCAGTATTTT. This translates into CATSILAGGTDTQYF.

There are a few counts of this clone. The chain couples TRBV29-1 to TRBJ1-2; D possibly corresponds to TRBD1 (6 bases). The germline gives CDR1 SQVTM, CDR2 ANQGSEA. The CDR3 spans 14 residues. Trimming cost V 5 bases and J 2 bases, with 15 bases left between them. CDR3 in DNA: TGCAGCGTTCCTTTGGACAGACAAAACTATGGCTACACCTTC. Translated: CSVPLDRQNYGYTF.

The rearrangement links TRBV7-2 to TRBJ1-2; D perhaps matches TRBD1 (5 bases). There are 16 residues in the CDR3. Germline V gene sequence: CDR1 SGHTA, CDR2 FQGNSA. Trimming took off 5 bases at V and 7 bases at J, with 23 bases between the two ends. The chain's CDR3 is CASSPLGGTGKGGYTF. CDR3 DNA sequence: TGTGCCAGCAGCCCCCTGGGTGGTACAGGTAAAGGTGGCTACACCTTC.

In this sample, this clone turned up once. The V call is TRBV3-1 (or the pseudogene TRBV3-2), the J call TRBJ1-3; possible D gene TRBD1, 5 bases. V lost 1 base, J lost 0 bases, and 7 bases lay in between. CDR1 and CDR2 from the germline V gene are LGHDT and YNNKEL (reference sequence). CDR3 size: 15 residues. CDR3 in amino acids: CASSQAGDSGNTIYF. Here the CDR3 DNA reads TGTGCCAGCAGCCAAGCGGGGGACTCTGGAAACACCATATATTTT.

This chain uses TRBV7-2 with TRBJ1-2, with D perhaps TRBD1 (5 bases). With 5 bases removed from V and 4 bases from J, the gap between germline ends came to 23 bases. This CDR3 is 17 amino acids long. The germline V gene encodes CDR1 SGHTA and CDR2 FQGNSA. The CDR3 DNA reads TGTGCCAGCAGCAACTCCCCGGGAGGGGCTTTCAGCTATGGCTACACCTTC. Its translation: CASSNSPGGAFSYGYTF.

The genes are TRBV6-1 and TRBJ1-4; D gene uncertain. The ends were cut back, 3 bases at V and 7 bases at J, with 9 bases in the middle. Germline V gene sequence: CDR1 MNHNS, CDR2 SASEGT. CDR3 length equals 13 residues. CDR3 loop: CASSDPYSEKLFF. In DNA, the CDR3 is TGTGCCAGCAGTGACCCCTACAGTGAAAAACTGTTTTTT.

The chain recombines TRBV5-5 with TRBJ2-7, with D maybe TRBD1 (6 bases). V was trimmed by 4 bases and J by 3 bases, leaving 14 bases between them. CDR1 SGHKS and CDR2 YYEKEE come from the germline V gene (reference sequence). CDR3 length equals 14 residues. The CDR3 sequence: CASSPGQSYYEQYF. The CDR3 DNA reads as TGTGCCAGCAGCCCAGGACAGTCCTACTACGAGCAGTACTTC.

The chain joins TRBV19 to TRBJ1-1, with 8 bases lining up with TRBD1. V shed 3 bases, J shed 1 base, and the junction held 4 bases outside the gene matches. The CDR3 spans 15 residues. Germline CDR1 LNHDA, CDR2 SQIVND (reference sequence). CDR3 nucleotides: TGTGCCAGTAGTATGTCGGACAGGGCGAACACTGAAGCTTTCTTT. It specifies CASSMSDRANTEAFF.

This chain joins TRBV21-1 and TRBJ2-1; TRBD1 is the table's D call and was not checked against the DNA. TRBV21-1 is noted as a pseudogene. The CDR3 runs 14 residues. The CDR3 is CASSIGTPYNEQFF. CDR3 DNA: TGTGCCAGCAGCATCGGGACACCTTACAATGAGCAGTTCTTC.

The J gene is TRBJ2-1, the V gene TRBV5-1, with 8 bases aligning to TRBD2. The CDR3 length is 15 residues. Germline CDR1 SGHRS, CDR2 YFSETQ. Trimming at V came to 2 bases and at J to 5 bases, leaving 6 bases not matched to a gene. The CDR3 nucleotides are TGCGCCAGCAGCTTCGGCGGGGGGCGAAACAATGAGCAGTTCTTC. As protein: CASSFGGGRNNEQFF.

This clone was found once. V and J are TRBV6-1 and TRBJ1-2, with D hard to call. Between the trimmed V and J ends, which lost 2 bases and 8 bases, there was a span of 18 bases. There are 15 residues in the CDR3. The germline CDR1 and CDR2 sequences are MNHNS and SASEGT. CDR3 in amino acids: CASSESPAHGGGYTF. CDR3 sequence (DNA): TGTGCCAGCAGTGAAAGCCCCGCCCACGGAGGAGGCTACACCTTC.

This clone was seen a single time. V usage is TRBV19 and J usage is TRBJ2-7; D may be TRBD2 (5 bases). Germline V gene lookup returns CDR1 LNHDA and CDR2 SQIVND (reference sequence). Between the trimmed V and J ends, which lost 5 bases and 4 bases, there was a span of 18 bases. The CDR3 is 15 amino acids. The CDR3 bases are TGTGCCAGTAGTTACCGGACCGAGGCGGGTTACGAGCAGTACTTC. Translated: CASSYRTEAGYEQYF.

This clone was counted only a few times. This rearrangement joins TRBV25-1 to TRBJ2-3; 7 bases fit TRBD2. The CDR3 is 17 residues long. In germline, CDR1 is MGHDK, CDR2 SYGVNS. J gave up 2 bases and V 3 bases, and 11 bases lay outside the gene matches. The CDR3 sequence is CASSDGNRDYHTDTQYF. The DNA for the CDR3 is TGTGCCAGCAGTGATGGAAACCGGGACTACCACACAGATACGCAGTATTTT.

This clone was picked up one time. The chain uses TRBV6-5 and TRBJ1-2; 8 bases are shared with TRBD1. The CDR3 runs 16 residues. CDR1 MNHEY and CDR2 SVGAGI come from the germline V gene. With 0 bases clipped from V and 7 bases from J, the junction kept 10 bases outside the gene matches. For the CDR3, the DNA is TGTGCCAGCAGTTACTCAGAGACAGGGGTAGTTTTTGGCTACACCTTC. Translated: CASSYSETGVVFGYTF.

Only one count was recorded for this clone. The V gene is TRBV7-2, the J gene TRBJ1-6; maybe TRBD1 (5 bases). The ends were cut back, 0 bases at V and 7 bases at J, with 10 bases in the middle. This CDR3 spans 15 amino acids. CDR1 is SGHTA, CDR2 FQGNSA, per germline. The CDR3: CASSLAPGRNSPLHF. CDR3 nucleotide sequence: TGTGCCAGCAGCTTAGCCCCAGGGAGGAATTCACCCCTCCACTTT.